This T cell receptor (beta chain) comes out of a study of CD8 T cells in ankylosing spondylitis. One entry per CDR3 protein, called by TCRdb with MiXCR from the 5' RACE reads. The sample has 250,000 or so distinct CDR3 sequences, more than 15% seen once. This clonotype has just a few counts. Trimming pared 0 bases from V and 8 bases from J, leaving 13 bases between. The CDR3 spans 15 residues. The germline gives CDR1 LNHNV, CDR2 YYDKDF (reference sequence). The receptor comes from a male donor with ankylosing spondylitis or in good health (not recorded which). This chain uses TRBV15 with TRBJ1-4, with a weak D call TRBD1 (6 bases). The sequenced material came from blood, either unsorted or a sorted T cell fraction (not recorded which). The CDR3 coding sequence is TGTGCCACCAGCAGAGAGCAGGGGCCGGAAGAAAAACTGTTTTTT. It translates to CATSREQGPEEKLFF.